This T cell receptor beta chain was recovered during a study of technical replicates of blood from four donors. The CDR3 runs to 15 residues. V lost 6 bases and J lost 3, with 18 bases in between. Germline V gives CDR1 MNHEY, CDR2 SVGAGI. Produced via immunoSEQ multiplex PCR; TCRdb's table is partial and in-frame only. The table shows fewer than 100,000 clones, with around 97% occurring only once. The sequence derives from a human donor in good health. The chain links TRBV6-5 to TRBJ2-7; no firm D call. Sequencing was done on a sample of T cells isolated from PBMCs. Here the CDR3 reads CASRSLKTDNYEQYF. CDR3 nucleotides: TGTGCCAGCAGGTCACTCAAAACAGATAACTACGAGCAGTACTTC.